The 24 T cell receptor beta chains below all came from one sample that was sequenced in a study of cytomegalovirus exposure and HLA in healthy donors (dated by TCRdb to the late 2010s). Libraries were built with the immunoSEQ multiplex PCR assay. For the multiplex PCR, a mixture combining 60 forward primers for TCR Vbeta segments and 13 reverse primers for TCR Jbeta segments was used. The table was pulled from immuneACCESS by TCRdb, which kept in-frame rearrangements only. Such tables lose some clones; where checked, under half of the loss comes from unresolved V genes, and the rest has no known cause. For this sample the table gives about 110,000 clones, of which over 75% were detected only once. 3.5% to 4% of the sample is taken by the ten largest. Source material: PBMCs. The receptor source for this set is a man aged 55-75 years in good health and CMV-seronegative.

J is TRBJ2-7 and V is TRBV5-1; TRBD2 matches at 11 bases. Germline V CDR1 and CDR2: SGHRS, YFSETQ. With 2 bases clipped from V and 6 bases from J, the junction kept 4 bases outside the gene matches. The CDR3 sequence is 14 residues long. The CDR3 sequence: CASSFLAGGPEQYF. DNA of the CDR3: TGCGCCAGCAGCTTCCTAGCGGGGGGACCCGAGCAGTACTTC.

The chain couples TRBV28 to TRBJ1-3, with 9 bases identical to TRBD1. Germline CDR1 reads MDHEN; CDR2 reads SYDVKM. The J segment lost 3 bases and the V segment lost 2 bases, leaving 8 bases of the junction unmatched. The CDR3 is 17 amino acids. The CDR3 bases are TGTGCCAGCAGTTTAGTACAGGGGGCCCGACTTGGAAACACCATATATTTT. Translating it yields CASSLVQGARLGNTIYF. The full variable domain, rest sourced from reference TRBV28 and TRBJ1-3, is DVKVTQSSRYLVKRTGEKVFLECVQDMDHENMFWYRQDPGLGLRLIYFSYDVKMKEKGDIPEGYSVSREKKERFSLILESASTNQTSMYLCASSLVQGARLGNTIYFGEGSWLTVV.

This clone was picked up a small number of times. V gene TRBV10-1 combines with J gene TRBJ2-1, with 11 bases aligning to TRBD2. CDR1 and CDR2 from the germline V gene are WNHNN and SYGVQD (reference sequence). Losses at the gene ends were 8 bases for V and 6 bases for J; bases not matched to a gene: 15. This CDR3 contains 17 residues. CDR3 nucleotides: TGCGCCAGCCCGACTAGCGGGGTCCTTTATTCGGGCAATGAGCAGTTCTTC. It encodes CASPTSGVLYSGNEQFF.

The chain couples TRBV19 to TRBJ2-1; tentatively, D is TRBD1 (6 bases). From germline, CDR1 is LNHDA and CDR2 SQIVND (reference sequence). Trimming cost V 3 bases and J 6 bases, with 12 bases left between them. The CDR3 runs 14 residues. The CDR3 is CASSIRQATNEQFF. The CDR3 nucleotides read TGTGCCAGTAGTATTAGACAGGCCACCAATGAGCAGTTCTTC.

The chain uses TRBV2 and TRBJ1-5; 7 bases fit TRBD1. Germline V gives CDR1 SNHLY, CDR2 FYNNEI. The CDR3 contains 15 residues. Losses at the gene ends were 6 bases for V and 7 bases for J; bases not matched to a gene: 12. The CDR3 sequence is CASRGPTGRRQPQHF. DNA for the CDR3: TGTGCCAGCAGGGGACCGACAGGGAGACGGCAGCCCCAGCATTTT.

This clone was detected only once. DNA of the CDR3: TGTGCCAGCAGGCCCCAACAAAACATGAACACTGAAGCTTTCTTT. Its protein is CASRPQQNMNTEAFF. V is TRBV6-6 and J is TRBJ1-1, with D unresolved. Germline V gives CDR1 MNHNY, CDR2 SVGAGI (reference sequence). This CDR3 has 15 residues. V was shortened by 6 bases and J by 0 bases, with 14 bases between the two germline ends.

This chain joins TRBV5-4 and TRBJ2-1; 7 positions agree with TRBD1. The germline CDR1 and CDR2 sequences are SGHNT and YYREEE (reference sequence). The CDR3 is made up of 14 amino acids. With 4 bases clipped from V and 5 bases from J, the junction kept 6 bases outside the gene matches. CDR3 DNA sequence: TGTGCCAGCAGCCTCAGGGGGTTAGACAATGAGCAGTTCTTC. It is translated as CASSLRGLDNEQFF.

The V call is TRBV30, the J call TRBJ1-1; D is unresolved. Deletions cut 2 bases from V and 2 bases from J, with 6 bases between. This CDR3 contains 12 residues. The germline gives CDR1 GTSNPN, CDR2 SVGIG (reference sequence). The CDR3 reads CAWSKPNTEAFF. The CDR3 DNA reads as TGTGCCTGGAGTAAGCCTAACACTGAAGCTTTCTTT.

V gene TRBV11-2 combines with J gene TRBJ2-3; TRBD1 matches at 8 bases. The CDR3 totals 14 residues. V trimming: 4 bases; J trimming: 4 bases; junction bases outside the gene matches: 4. Germline V gene lookup returns CDR1 SGHAT and CDR2 FQNNGV. CDR3 in amino acids: CASSSGQGPDTQYF. The CDR3 nucleotides are TGTGCCAGCAGCTCCGGACAGGGCCCAGATACGCAGTATTTT.

V usage is TRBV5-4 and J usage is TRBJ2-1; D not resolved. V lost 0 bases and J lost 7, with 11 bases in between. This CDR3 contains 14 residues. CDR1 SGHNT and CDR2 YYREEE come from the germline V gene (reference sequence). This CDR3 reads CASSLGQVVNEQFF. In nucleotides, the CDR3 is TGTGCCAGCAGCTTGGGGCAGGTAGTAAATGAGCAGTTCTTC. Complete variable domain (other parts from reference TRBV5-4 and TRBJ2-1): ETGVTQSPTHLIKTRGQQVTLRCSSQSGHNTVSWYQQALGQGPQFIFQYYREEENGRGNFPPRFSGLQFPNYSSELNVNALELDDSALYLCASSLGQVVNEQFFGPGTRLTVL.

This clone was counted between two and nine times. The chain links TRBV5-6 to TRBJ2-1; 7 bases match TRBD1. Germline values: CDR1 SGHDT, CDR2 YYEEEE. The V gene end was trimmed by 4 bases and the J gene end by 5 bases; junction bases not matched to a gene: 9. This CDR3 spans 15 amino acids. The CDR3 is CASSGVRQGNNEQFF. DNA for the CDR3: TGTGCCAGCAGCGGGGTGAGACAGGGAAACAATGAGCAGTTCTTC.

The chain recombines TRBV11-3 with TRBJ1-6, with TRBD1 matching 9 bases. V shed 5 bases, J shed 7 bases, and the junction held 6 bases outside the gene matches. Germline values: CDR1 SGHNT, CDR2 YENEEA. CDR3 length: 15 residues. The CDR3 DNA reads as TGTGCCAGCAGCCCGCCGGGACAGGGAAATTCACCCCTCCACTTT. Translating it yields CASSPPGQGNSPLHF.

The table lists this clone with a count of one. This chain connects TRBV11-3 to TRBJ2-5; TRBD2 matches at 8 bases. This CDR3 is built from 15 residues. CDR1 SGHNT and CDR2 YENEEA come from the germline V gene. V lost 5 bases and J lost 5; bases outside the gene matches: 10. This CDR3 is CASSLHAGGGETQYF. CDR3 nucleotide sequence: TGTGCCAGCAGCCTCCACGCGGGCGGGGGGGAGACCCAGTACTTC.

The chain links TRBV5-1 to TRBJ2-1; 12 nucleotides agree with TRBD1. This CDR3 spans 16 amino acids. From germline, CDR1 is SGHRS and CDR2 YFSETQ. V lost 6 bases and J lost 7; bases outside the gene matches: 11. The CDR3: CASMGTGTGGSNEQFF. DNA of the CDR3: TGCGCCAGCATGGGTACCGGGACAGGGGGCTCGAATGAGCAGTTCTTC.

The chain carries TRBV2 and TRBJ2-4; 12 positions match TRBD2. CDR1 SNHLY and CDR2 FYNNEI come from the germline V gene. CDR3 length: 15 residues. Trimming took 6 bases from V and 6 from J; bases not matched to a gene: 6. The DNA for the CDR3 is TGTGCCAGCAGCCCCCTAGCGGGGGGGCTAAACATTCAGTACTTC. Amino acids: CASSPLAGGLNIQYF.

This clone is a singleton in its sample. The rearrangement joins TRBV4-2 to TRBJ1-5; 7 nucleotides line up with TRBD1. CDR3 length equals 16 residues. Germline V gene data show CDR1 as LGHNA and CDR2 as YNFKEQ. Trimming took 4 bases from V and 3 from J; bases not matched to a gene: 9. The CDR3 loop is CASSRRQGDSNQPQHF. The CDR3 DNA reads TGTGCCAGCAGCCGTCGACAGGGTGATTCCAATCAGCCCCAGCATTTT.

This clone was recorded only once. The rearrangement links TRBV5-4 to TRBJ1-1; D uncertain. The CDR3 runs 15 residues. The germline V gene has CDR1 SGHNT and CDR2 YYREEE (reference sequence). Trimming pared 3 bases from V and 1 base from J, leaving 13 bases between. The CDR3 here is CASSSVAGKNTEAFF. CDR3 DNA: TGTGCCAGCAGCTCGGTGGCGGGCAAGAACACTGAAGCTTTCTTT.

V is TRBV4-3 and J is TRBJ2-1; 9 nucleotides match TRBD1. Germline V gene sequence: CDR1 LGHNA, CDR2 YSLEER. This CDR3 contains 16 residues. Trimming cost V 4 bases and J 7 bases; bases outside gene matches: 11. The CDR3 here is CASSPHPTGGSNEQFF. The CDR3 nucleotides read TGCGCCAGCAGCCCCCATCCGACAGGGGGTTCGAATGAGCAGTTCTTC.

This chain links TRBV5-6 with TRBJ1-5, with 10 bases that match TRBD1. V lost 6 bases and J lost 5; bases outside the gene matches: 8. This CDR3 comprises 15 residues. Germline CDR1 is SGHDT and CDR2 is YYEEEE. The CDR3 region is CASIRQGAGDQPQHF. CDR3 nucleotides: TGTGCCAGCATTAGACAGGGGGCAGGAGATCAGCCCCAGCATTTT.

Only one count was recorded for this clone. The V and J genes are TRBV6-5 and TRBJ2-7, with 8 positions matching TRBD1. The CDR3 has 14 residues. Germline CDR1 is MNHEY and CDR2 is SVGAGI. V was pared by 6 bases and J by 5 bases, with 9 bases of the junction left unmatched. Here the CDR3 reads CASRSLDREDEQYV. The CDR3 coding sequence is TGTGCCAGCAGGAGCTTGGACAGGGAGGACGAGCAGTACGTC.

This chain links TRBV7-2 with TRBJ2-6; 13 bases align to TRBD2. After removal of 2 bases from V and 3 bases from J, the junction contained 4 bases not matched to a gene. Per germline, CDR1 SGHTA and CDR2 FQGNSA. CDR3 length: 18 residues. CDR3 sequence (DNA): TGTGCCAGCAGCTTACCGGGACTAGCGGGGTTTGGGGCCAACGTCCTGACTTTC. Translating it yields CASSLPGLAGFGANVLTF.

Details on this clone: Additional DNA sequences in this sample encode the identical CDR3. The chain employs TRBV6-5 and TRBJ2-5, with TRBD1 matching over 7 bases. The germline CDR1 and CDR2 sequences are MNHEY and SVGAGI. The V gene end was trimmed by 2 bases and the J gene end by 3 bases; junction bases not matched to a gene: 0. The CDR3 is made up of 13 amino acids. In DNA, the CDR3 is TGTGCCAGCAGTTACGACAGGGAAGAGACCCAGTACTTC. The encoded protein is CASSYDREETQYF.

The rearrangement links TRBV28 to TRBJ1-4; the D is unclear. Germline V gene data show CDR1 as MDHEN and CDR2 as SYDVKM. CDR3 length: 15 residues. Trimming took 0 bases from V and 11 from J, leaving 16 bases between them. DNA for the CDR3: TGTGCCAGCAGTTTATGGGGCGGTGAGGGCGGGAAACTGTTTTTT. This translates into CASSLWGGEGGKLFF.

The chain uses TRBV5-6 and TRBJ2-7; D gene uncertain. V was trimmed by 3 bases and J by 6 bases, leaving 10 bases between them. The germline gives CDR1 SGHDT, CDR2 YYEEEE. There are 12 residues in the CDR3. The CDR3 region is CASSSRVSEQYV. DNA of the CDR3: TGTGCCAGCAGCTCCCGGGTCTCCGAGCAGTACGTC.